This T cell receptor (beta chain) was identified in a study of OX40 agonist ivuxolimab in advanced cancers. Study information: An agonistic human IgG2 monoclonal antibody against OX40 (CD134) was given. Study conclusions and caveats: Low clonal expansion, among the lowest seen, marked partial responders at 0.1-3.0 mg/kg.

Remarks on this clone: Its antigen is not known.

The CDR3 covers 15 residues. CDR1 and CDR2 from the germline V gene are MNHNS and SASEGT. Deletions cut 6 bases from V and 6 bases from J, with 20 bases between. Only in-frame clones appear in the TCRdb table, and some are missing; sequencing was by immunoSEQ multiplex PCR. The sample holds around 84,000 clones, approximately 84% seen once. This receptor was taken from an adult with an advanced solid tumor such as melanoma, head and neck, liver or kidney cancer. The source was CD4+ or CD8+ T cells sorted from blood, collected in a trial of the OX40 agonist ivuxolimab. The V call is TRBV6-1, the J call TRBJ1-1; D may be TRBD1 (5 bases). Written as DNA, the CDR3 is TGTGCCAGCAGCCCCTTGGGAGGGGCAGTTTCTGAAGCTTTCTTT. Translation: CASSPLGGAVSEAFF.